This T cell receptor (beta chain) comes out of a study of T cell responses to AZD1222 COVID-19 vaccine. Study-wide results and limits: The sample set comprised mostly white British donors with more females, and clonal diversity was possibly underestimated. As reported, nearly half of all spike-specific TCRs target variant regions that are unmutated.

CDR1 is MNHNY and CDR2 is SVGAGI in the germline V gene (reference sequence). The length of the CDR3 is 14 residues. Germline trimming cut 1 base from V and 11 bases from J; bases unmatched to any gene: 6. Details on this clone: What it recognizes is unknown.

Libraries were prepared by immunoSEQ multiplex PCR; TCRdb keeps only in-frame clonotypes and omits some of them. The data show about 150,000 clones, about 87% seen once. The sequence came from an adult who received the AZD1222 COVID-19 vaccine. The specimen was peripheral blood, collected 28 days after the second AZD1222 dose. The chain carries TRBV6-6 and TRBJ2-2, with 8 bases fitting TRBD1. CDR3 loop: CASSYLGTGGELFF. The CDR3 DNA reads TGTGCCAGCAGTTACTTAGGGACAGGCGGTGAGCTGTTTTTT.